Sequencing of this TCR beta chain was carried out in a study of blood T cells in healthy people across ages. The CDR3 consists of 14 residues. The germline V gene encodes CDR1 SGHKS and CDR2 YYEKEE (reference sequence). The second PCR ran roughly 6 to 11 cycles with a sample-barcoded 5' primer and J-beta primers. Every sample produced at least 2.5 million CDR3-containing paired-end reads. One entry per CDR3 protein, called by TCRdb with MiXCR from the 5' RACE reads. The profile shows roughly 1,100,000 distinct CDR3 sequences, under 30% of them singletons. To note about this clonotype: At one of its ends the junction is not consistent with the germline gene, which may arise from a read error.

The same data also contributed to another study, on T cells of mothers and their children. That report adds: The second PCR's M1S primer added sample barcodes and 2-4 random nucleotides.

The chain employs TRBV5-5 and TRBJ2-1; TRBD2 is a possible D gene (6 bases). The better agreement between TRBJ2-7 and the DNA end casts doubt on the J call. This receptor was obtained from a girl aged 2-15 years in good health. The sample was blood. In DNA form, the CDR3 reads TGTGCCGGCAGCTTTAGGCAGGACTACTACGAGCAGTACTTC. This translates into CAGSFRQDYYEQYF.